This T cell receptor (beta chain) is drawn from a study of T cell responses to AZD1222 COVID-19 vaccine. Study outcomes and limitations: There were vaccine-associated CD4 TCRs across spike, dominant at 160-218 and 743-854. Of the AZD1222 recipients, only 6 or 7 were seropositive at baseline. Clonal diversity may have been underestimated in mostly white British donors.

V shed 5 bases and J shed 0 bases, with 13 bases lying between them. This CDR3 spans 15 amino acids. Germline assignment: CDR1 SGHVS and CDR2 FQNEAQ. TCRdb keeps only in-frame clones here, not all; method: immunoSEQ multiplex PCR. Among approximately 140,000 clones listed, more than 85% were seen once. Comment on this clone: Its cognate antigen is unknown.

This sample comprised peripheral blood, obtained 28 days after the second AZD1222 dose. The chain has TRBV7-8 and TRBJ1-1; the D gene is possibly TRBD1 (5 bases). The receptor comes from an adult who received the AZD1222 COVID-19 vaccine. CDR3 sequence reads: CASSPRAGMNTEAFF. CDR3 DNA: TGTGCCAGCAGCCCGAGGGCAGGGATGAACACTGAAGCTTTCTTT.